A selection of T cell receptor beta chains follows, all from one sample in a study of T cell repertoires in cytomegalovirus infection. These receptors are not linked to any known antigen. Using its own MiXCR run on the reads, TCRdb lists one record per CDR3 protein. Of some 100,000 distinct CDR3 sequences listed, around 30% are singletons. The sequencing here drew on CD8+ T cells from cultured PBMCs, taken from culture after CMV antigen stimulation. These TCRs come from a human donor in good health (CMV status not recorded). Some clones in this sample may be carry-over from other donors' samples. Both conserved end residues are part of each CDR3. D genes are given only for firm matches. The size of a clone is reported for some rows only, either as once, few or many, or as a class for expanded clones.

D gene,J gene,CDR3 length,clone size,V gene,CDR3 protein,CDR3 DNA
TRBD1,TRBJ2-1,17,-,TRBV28,CASSFFRGTGIYNEQFF,TGTGCCAGCAGTTTTTTTCGTGGGACAGGGATCTACAATGAGCAGTTCTTC
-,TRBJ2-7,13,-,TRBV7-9,CASSGHKVHEQYF,TGTGCCAGCAGCGGACATAAAGTCCACGAGCAGTACTTC
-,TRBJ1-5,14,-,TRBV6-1,CASSEGGSGQPQHF,TGTGCCAGCAGTGAAGGCGGGTCCGGTCAGCCCCAGCATTTT
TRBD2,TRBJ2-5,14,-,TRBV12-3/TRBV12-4,CASSTSGGQETQYF,TGTGCCAGCAGCACTAGCGGGGGGCAAGAGACCCAGTACTTC
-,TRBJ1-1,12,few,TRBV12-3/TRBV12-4,CASEGPTGGAFF,TGTGCCAGCGAAGGACCAACGGGAGGAGCTTTCTTT
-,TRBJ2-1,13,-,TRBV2,CASSDWSYNEQFF,TGTGCCAGCAGTGATTGGAGTTACAATGAGCAGTTCTTC
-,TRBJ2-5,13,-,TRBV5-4,CASSLWGVEAQYF,TGTGCCAGCAGCCTCTGGGGGGTCGAGGCCCAGTACTTC
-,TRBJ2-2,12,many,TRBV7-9,CASVIVTGELFF,TGTGCCAGCGTCATCGTCACCGGGGAGCTGTTTTTT
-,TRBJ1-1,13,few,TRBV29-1,CSVEDGESTEAFF,TGCAGCGTTGAAGACGGGGAGTCCACTGAAGCTTTCTTT
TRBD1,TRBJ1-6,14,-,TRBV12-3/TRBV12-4,CASSLGTANSPLHF,TGTGCCAGCAGTTTGGGGACAGCCAATTCACCCCTCCACTTT
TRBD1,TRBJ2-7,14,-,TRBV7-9,CASSPPGQVYEQYF,TGTGCCAGCAGCCCACCGGGACAGGTCTACGAGCAGTACTTC
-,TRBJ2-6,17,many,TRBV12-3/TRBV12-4,CASSPWGRTTGANVLTF,TGTGCCAGCAGTCCATGGGGGAGGACCACTGGGGCCAACGTCCTGACTTTC
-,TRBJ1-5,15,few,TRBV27,CASSLQGTSNQPQHF,TGTGCCAGCAGCCTCCAGGGCACCAGCAATCAGCCCCAGCATTTT
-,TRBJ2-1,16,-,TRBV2,CASSSDRPSSYNEQFF,TGTGCCAGCAGTAGCGACAGACCGAGCTCCTACAATGAGCAGTTCTTC
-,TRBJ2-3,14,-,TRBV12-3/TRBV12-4,CASSPDYPGDTQYF,TGTGCCAGCAGCCCGGACTACCCAGGAGATACGCAGTATTTT
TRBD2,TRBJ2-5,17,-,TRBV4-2,CASSQDRLAGGQETQYF,TGTGCCAGCAGCCAAGATCGCCTAGCGGGGGGGCAGGAGACCCAGTACTTC
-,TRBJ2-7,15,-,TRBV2,CASKGPGRGTYEQYF,TGTGCCAGCAAGGGCCCCGGACGCGGGACCTACGAGCAGTACTTC
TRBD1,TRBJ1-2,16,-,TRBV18,CASSPLTRGLDYGYTF,TGTGCCAGCTCACCACTAACCAGGGGGCTCGACTATGGCTACACCTTC
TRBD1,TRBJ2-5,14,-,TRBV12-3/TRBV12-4,CASSWTGGLETQYF,TGTGCCAGCAGCTGGACAGGGGGCTTAGAGACCCAGTACTTC
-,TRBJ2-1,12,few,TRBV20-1,CSAGGPIGEQFF,TGCAGTGCGGGGGGGCCTATAGGTGAGCAGTTCTTC
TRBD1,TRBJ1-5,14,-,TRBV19,CASSTGTGFQPQHF,TGTGCCAGTAGTACCGGGACAGGGTTTCAGCCCCAGCATTTT
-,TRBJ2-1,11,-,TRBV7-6,CASSLGLYKFF,TGTGCCAGCAGCTTAGGTCTCTATAAGTTCTTC
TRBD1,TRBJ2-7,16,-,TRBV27,CASSPGARGRGYEQHF,TGTGCCAGCAGTCCAGGCGCCAGGGGGCGCGGATACGAGCAGCACTTC
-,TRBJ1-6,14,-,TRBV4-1,CASSQVRQDSPLHF,TGCGCCAGCAGCCAAGTCCGGCAGGACTCACCCCTCCACTTT
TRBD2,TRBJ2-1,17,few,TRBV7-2,CASSRWSGGTQDNEQFF,TGTGCCAGCAGTAGGTGGAGCGGGGGGACCCAGGACAATGAGCAGTTCTTC
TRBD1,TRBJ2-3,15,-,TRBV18,CASSPWDRATDTQYF,TGTGCCAGCTCACCATGGGACAGGGCCACAGATACGCAGTATTTT
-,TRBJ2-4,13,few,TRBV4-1,CASSQVEGNIQYF,TGCGCCAGCAGCCAAGTGGAGGGGAACATTCAGTACTTC
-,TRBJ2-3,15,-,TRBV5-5,CASSLYTGGTDTQYF,TGTGCCAGCAGCTTGTATACAGGAGGAACAGATACGCAGTATTTT
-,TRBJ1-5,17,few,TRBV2,CASSAPRAGSSNQPQHF,TGTGCCAGCAGTGCCCCGAGGGCAGGAAGTAGCAATCAGCCCCAGCATTTT
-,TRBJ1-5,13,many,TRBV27,CASSASGNQPQHF,TGTGCCAGCAGTGCGTCCGGCAATCAGCCCCAGCATTTT
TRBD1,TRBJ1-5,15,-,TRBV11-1,CASRLPTGTGQPQHF,TGTGCCAGCAGGCTACCGACAGGGACAGGTCAGCCCCAGCATTTT
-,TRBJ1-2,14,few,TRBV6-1,CASSESVEWGGYTF,TGTGCCAGCAGTGAATCGGTGGAGTGGGGTGGCTACACCTTC
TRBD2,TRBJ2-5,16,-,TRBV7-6,CASSPWTSGGQETQYF,TGTGCCAGCAGCCCATGGACTAGCGGGGGACAAGAGACCCAGTACTTC
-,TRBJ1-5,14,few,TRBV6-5,CASSYSGNNQPQHF,TGTGCCAGCAGTTACTCAGGCAACAATCAGCCCCAGCATTTT
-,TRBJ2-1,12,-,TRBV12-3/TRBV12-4,CASTLGAGEQFF,TGTGCCAGCACCTTGGGGGCAGGGGAGCAGTTCTTC
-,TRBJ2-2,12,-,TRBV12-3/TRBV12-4,CASRSNTGELFF,TGTGCCAGCAGATCGAACACCGGGGAGCTGTTTTTT
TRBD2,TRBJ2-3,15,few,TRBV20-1,CSAPRGGGATDTQYF,TGCAGTGCTCCCAGGGGCGGGGGGGCAACAGATACGCAGTATTTT
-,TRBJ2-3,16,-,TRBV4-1,CASSQDKVFHTDTQYF,TGCGCCAGCAGCCAAGATAAAGTGTTCCACACAGATACGCAGTATTTT
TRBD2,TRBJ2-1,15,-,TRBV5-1,CASSLAGTSGLEQFF,TGCGCCAGCAGCTTGGCCGGGACTAGCGGACTTGAGCAGTTCTTC